The 21 T cell receptor beta chains given below trace back to one sample, sequenced in a study of early T cells in non-severe SARS-CoV-2 infection. TCRdb used MiXCR to reprocess the 5' RACE reads, holding one entry per CDR3 protein. The repertoire holds about 44,000 distinct CDR3 sequences, with more than 9% as singletons. Sequencing input: whole blood. Receptor source: an adult who was a healthcare worker with PCR-confirmed SARS-CoV-2 infection or an uninfected control (not recorded which).

This clonotype was observed a few times. The chain combines TRBV18 with TRBJ2-3; tentative D call: TRBD2 (6 bases). Germline V gene data show CDR1 as KGHSH and CDR2 as LQKENI. Trimming left V 6 bases short and J 0 bases short, with 13 bases between. CDR3 size: 15 residues. The chain's CDR3 is CASSEDYSSTDTQYF. Here the CDR3 DNA reads TGTGCCAGCTCGGAGGACTATTCTAGCACAGATACGCAGTATTTT. The full variable domain, with the rest looked up from reference TRBV18 and TRBJ2-3, is NAGVMQNPRHLVRRRGQEARLRCSPMKGHSHVYWYRQLPEEGLKFMVYLQKENIIDESGMPKERFSAEFPKEGPSILRIQQVVRGDSAAYFCASSEDYSSTDTQYFGPGTRLTVL.

This clonotype was counted many times. The rearrangement uses TRBV7-2 and TRBJ2-2, with D perhaps TRBD2 (6 bases). CDR3 length: 13 residues. V lost 5 bases, J lost 12 bases, and 16 bases lay in between. Germline lookup yields CDR1 SGHTA and CDR2 FQGNSA. CDR3 residues: CASSRAGPAKLFF. The DNA for the CDR3 is TGTGCCAGCAGCCGAGCGGGTCCGGCGAAGCTGTTTTTT.

J is TRBJ2-3 and V is TRBV10-3; the match to TRBD2 covers 10 bases. Germline CDR1 reads ENHRY; CDR2 reads SYGVKD. The CDR3 consists of 14 residues. Trimming took 7 bases from V and 4 from J; bases not matched to a gene: 5. The CDR3 DNA follows: TGTGCCATCATGAGAGCGGGAGGGCCAGATACGCAGTATTTT. Amino acids: CAIMRAGGPDTQYF.

This clonotype has a count of ten or more. The rearrangement links TRBV29-1 to TRBJ2-7; D is undetermined. The germline gives CDR1 SQVTM, CDR2 ANQGSEA. The CDR3 is made up of 12 amino acids. Trimming removed 5 bases at V and 6 bases at J, with 14 bases between. CDR3 region: CSVRLWGLEQYF. CDR3 sequence (DNA): TGCAGCGTTCGCTTATGGGGTCTCGAGCAGTACTTC.

This clonotype was observed many times. The chain joins TRBV4-1 to TRBJ1-5; perhaps TRBD1 as D (5 bases). The ends were cut back, 5 bases at V and 6 bases at J, with 17 bases in the middle. This CDR3 comprises 15 residues. Germline V CDR1 and CDR2: MGHRA, YSYEKL. The CDR3 bases are TGCGCCAGCAGCACCCTTCCAGGGACGGGTCAGCCCCAGCATTTT. Amino acid sequence: CASSTLPGTGQPQHF.

This clonotype appeared many times. The chain is built from TRBV11-2 and TRBJ2-7, with D unresolved. The V gene's germline CDR1 is SGHAT and CDR2 FQNNGV. V was trimmed by 4 bases and J by 0 bases, leaving 13 bases between them. The CDR3 consists of 15 residues. CDR3 nucleotide sequence: TGTGCCAGCAGCTCTAGGACCCACCTCTCCTACGAGCAGTACTTC. This encodes CASSSRTHLSYEQYF.

This clonotype was counted between two and nine times. The chain employs TRBV6-2 or TRBV6-3 and TRBJ2-7; D possibly corresponds to TRBD2 (5 bases). The CDR3 length is 13 residues. The germline V gene encodes CDR1 MNHEY and CDR2 SVGEGT. V gave up 6 bases and J gave up 0 bases, with 9 bases separating them. DNA of the CDR3: TGTGCCAGCAGGACTGGGAGCTCCTACGAGCAGTACTTC. It translates to CASRTGSSYEQYF.

This clonotype showed up many times. CDR3 region: CASSVLAETQYF. DNA of the CDR3: TGTGCCAGCAGTGTCTTAGCCGAGACCCAGTACTTC. The chain recombines TRBV2 with TRBJ2-5; D is unclear. Trimming removed 4 bases at V and 5 bases at J, with 8 bases between. This CDR3 contains 12 residues. Germline V gene data show CDR1 as SNHLY and CDR2 as FYNNEI.

This clonotype came up many times. This sequence joins TRBV29-1 and TRBJ2-7, with D unresolved. V was clipped by 6 bases and J by 3 bases, with 9 bases between them. Germline V CDR1 and CDR2: SQVTM, ANQGSEA. The CDR3 is made up of 11 amino acids. CDR3 DNA sequence: TGCAGCGTGGACGAAGTCTACGAGCAGTACTTC. Encoded protein: CSVDEVYEQYF.

The sample holds many counts of this clonotype. CDR3 nucleotides: TGTGCCAGCAGTTCTAGCGGGAATCCCGGCAATGAGCAGTTCTTC. It yields the protein CASSSSGNPGNEQFF. The V gene is TRBV6-2 or TRBV6-3, the J gene TRBJ2-1; 9 nucleotides agree with TRBD2. This CDR3 comprises 15 residues. The ends lost 4 bases at V and 6 bases at J; junction bases unmatched: 7. CDR1 and CDR2 (germline): MNHEY, SVGEGT.

The table lists this clonotype with a few counts. The V gene is TRBV12-3 or TRBV12-4, the J gene TRBJ2-1, with TRBD1 as a possible D gene (5 bases). V was clipped by 6 bases and J by 8 bases, with 14 bases between them. This CDR3 has 13 residues. As DNA, the CDR3 is TGTGCCAGCAGGCTTACAGGACCCTATGAGCAGTTCTTC. This encodes CASRLTGPYEQFF.

The sample holds a few counts of this clonotype. The J gene is TRBJ2-3, the V gene TRBV7-9; 8 bases map to TRBD2. CDR1 is SEHNR and CDR2 is FQNEAQ in the germline V gene (reference sequence). The CDR3 runs 14 residues. V shed 3 bases, J shed 9 bases, and the junction held 8 bases outside the gene matches. DNA for the CDR3: TGTGCCAGCAGCTTGGAGTCGGGGGGGCAAACGCAGTATTTT. Its protein product is CASSLESGGQTQYF.

This clonotype was detected a few times. This rearrangement joins TRBV19 to TRBJ2-7; 10 nucleotides agree with TRBD2. V gave up 3 bases and J gave up 2 bases; unmatched junction bases: 1. The CDR3 consists of 14 residues. Germline V lookup: CDR1 LNHDA, CDR2 SQIVND (reference sequence). The CDR3 is CASSMSGGAYEQYF. CDR3 nucleotides: TGTGCCAGTAGTATGAGCGGGGGGGCCTACGAGCAGTACTTC. Complete variable domain (other parts from reference TRBV19 and TRBJ2-7): DGGITQSPKYLFRKEGQNVTLSCEQNLNHDAMYWYRQDPGQGLRLIYYSQIVNDFQKGDIAEGYSVSREKKESFPLTVTSAQKNPTAFYLCASSMSGGAYEQYFGPGTRLTVT.

This clonotype was counted many times. This sequence joins TRBV4-2 and TRBJ2-2, with D hard to call. This CDR3 is built from 14 residues. From germline, CDR1 is LGHNA and CDR2 YNFKEQ. Trimming took off 1 base at V and 6 bases at J, with 9 bases between the two ends. The CDR3 bases are TGTGCCAGCAGCCAAGTGAGCGCCGCCGGGGAGCTGTTTTTT. Protein sequence: CASSQVSAAGELFF.

This clonotype was seen more than once but under ten times. The chain recombines TRBV28 with TRBJ1-2; 7 bases match TRBD1. Germline lookup yields CDR1 MDHEN and CDR2 SYDVKM. CDR3 size: 14 residues. Germline trimming cut 3 bases from V and 4 bases from J; bases unmatched to any gene: 5. The CDR3 is CASSFGTAFYGYTF. CDR3 coding DNA: TGTGCCAGCAGTTTTGGGACAGCTTTCTATGGCTACACCTTC.

This chain links TRBV7-2 with TRBJ2-3; possibly TRBD2 for D (5 bases). The germline V gene has CDR1 SGHTA and CDR2 FQGNSA. V was pared by 3 bases and J by 5 bases, with 15 bases between. The CDR3 is made up of 15 amino acids. The CDR3 sequence: CASSFSTNPGDTQYF. The DNA of the CDR3 is TGTGCCAGCAGCTTCTCGACTAACCCAGGAGATACGCAGTATTTT.

This clonotype was observed a handful of times. The chain uses TRBV2 and TRBJ2-2, with 9 positions matching TRBD2. J lost 6 bases, V lost 8 bases, and 10 bases had no gene match. This CDR3 is built from 15 residues. Germline loops: CDR1 SNHLY, CDR2 FYNNEI. CDR3 coding DNA: TGTGCCAGCGGACCTAGCGGGACCTCTGCCGGGGAGCTGTTTTTT. Protein sequence: CASGPSGTSAGELFF.

This clonotype has at least ten counts. V and J are TRBV5-6 and TRBJ2-7; D gene ambiguous. V was shortened by 0 bases and J by 7 bases, with 8 bases between the two germline ends. The V gene's germline CDR1 is SGHDT and CDR2 YYEEEE. This CDR3 has 12 residues. For the CDR3, the DNA is TGTGCCAGCAGCTTGGCTCTCGGGGAGCAGTACTTC. It translates to CASSLALGEQYF. The whole variable domain, remainder taken from reference TRBV5-6 and TRBJ2-7, is DAGVTQSPTHLIKTRGQQVTLRCSPKSGHDTVSWYQQALGQGPQFIFQYYEEEERQRGNFPDRFSGHQFPNYSSELNVNALLLGDSALYLCASSLALGEQYFGPGTRLTVT.

This clonotype was counted many times. The chain couples TRBV6-6 to TRBJ2-1; D might be TRBD1 (6 bases). CDR3 length equals 13 residues. Trimming took off 6 bases at V and 7 bases at J, with 13 bases between the two ends. Germline V gene data show CDR1 as MNHNY and CDR2 as SVGAGI (reference sequence). The CDR3 bases are TGTGCCAGCAGCCGACAGGAGGAAAATGAGCAGTTCTTC. Its protein product is CASSRQEENEQFF.

CDR3 protein: CAISETQETQYF. Here the CDR3 DNA reads TGTGCCATCAGTGAGACTCAAGAGACCCAGTACTTC. The J gene is TRBJ2-5, the V gene TRBV10-3, with D unresolved. The CDR3 is made up of 12 amino acids. CDR1 is ENHRY and CDR2 is SYGVKD in the germline V gene. V was pared by 2 bases and J by 2 bases, with 3 bases between.

The table lists this clonotype with many counts. The chain uses TRBV28 and TRBJ1-2; 8 bases align to TRBD1. This CDR3 comprises 17 residues. CDR1 is MDHEN, CDR2 SYDVKM, per germline. The J segment lost 3 bases and the V segment lost 3 bases, leaving 12 bases of the junction unmatched. CDR3 in amino acids: CASSLAYGTGRDYGYTF. The CDR3 nucleotides read TGTGCCAGCAGTTTGGCCTACGGGACAGGCCGCGACTATGGCTACACCTTC.